This T cell receptor (beta chain) was captured by sequencing in a study of cytomegalovirus exposure and HLA in healthy donors. Whole-study findings and limits: There was a cluster of highly shared sequence variants that was likely a sequencing artifact. No immune exposure information besides CMV serostatus was available.

The PCR made use of 60 Vbeta and 13 Jbeta primers. Sequencing was performed with immunoSEQ multiplex PCR; in TCRdb, only in-frame clones are kept and a portion is missing. Seen here are 95,000 to 150,000 clones, over 60% observed once, and the top ten hold roughly 8.6%. A note on this clone: Its matching antigen is unknown.

In germline, CDR1 is SGHDN, CDR2 FVKESK. Trimming took off 4 bases at V and 1 base at J, with 17 bases between the two ends. The CDR3 length is 18 residues. V is TRBV14 and J is TRBJ2-6; TRBD2 is a possible D gene (6 bases). This TCR came from a woman aged 40-49 years in good health and CMV-seropositive. Sequencing was carried out using PBMCs. This chain's CDR3 is CASSPGTSQGSGANVLTF. Written as DNA, the CDR3 is TGTGCCAGCAGCCCTGGGACTTCTCAAGGGTCTGGGGCCAACGTCCTGACTTTC.